Listed here is a single TCR beta chain. The investigators reverse transcribed all of the isolated RNA, so they sequenced expressed TCRB transcripts. Data came from immunoSEQ multiplex PCR; TCRdb stores just in-frame clones and leaves some out. The sample carries 200,000 to 250,000 clones, roughly two thirds recorded once. Germline-derived CDR1 and CDR2 are SGDLS and YYNGEE. There are 12 residues in the CDR3. V gave up 3 bases and J gave up 7 bases, with 10 bases separating them. These data originate in a study of beta chain features in type 1 diabetes. This receptor was taken from a young man in good health. The genes are TRBV9 and TRBJ2-5; D is unclear. Input material: naive CD4+ T cells from blood. The CDR3 DNA reads TGTGCCAGCAGCGCCGACGTCGGGACCCAGTACTTC. Its translation: CASSADVGTQYF. The full variable domain, rest sourced from reference TRBV9 and TRBJ2-5, is DSGVTQTPKHLITATGQRVTLRCSPRSGDLSVYWYQQSLDQGLQFLIQYYNGEERAKGNILERFSAQQFPDLHSELNLSSLELGDSALYFCASSADVGTQYFGPGTRLLVL.